This note documents a single T cell receptor (beta chain) sequence. Its antigen is not known. Peripheral blood came from all dose cohorts at three timepoints. TCRdb's copy holds only in-frame clones and misses some; the assay was immunoSEQ multiplex PCR. This table holds 45,000 to 65,000 clones, more than 75% found once. Germline assignment: CDR1 SGHAT and CDR2 FQNNGV. The V end was cut by 5 bases, the J end by 1 base, with 8 bases between. The CDR3 is 13 residues long. The record originates from a study of OX40 agonist ivuxolimab in advanced cancers. Study-level results: More expanded clones were seen, on average, in CD8+ T cells than in CD4+. Normalized expansion of T-cell clones was also low for some nonresponders. Partial responders dosed at 0.1-3.0 mg/kg displayed clonal expansion ranking among the lowest.

The J gene is TRBJ1-1, the V gene TRBV11-2; weak D call: TRBD1 (5 bases). The clonotype comes from an adult with an advanced solid tumor such as melanoma, head and neck, liver or kidney cancer. This specimen consisted of CD4+ or CD8+ T cells sorted from blood, obtained in a trial of the OX40 agonist ivuxolimab. The CDR3 protein is CASSIRENTEAFF. CDR3 nucleotides: TGTGCCAGCAGCATCAGGGAGAACACTGAAGCTTTCTTT.